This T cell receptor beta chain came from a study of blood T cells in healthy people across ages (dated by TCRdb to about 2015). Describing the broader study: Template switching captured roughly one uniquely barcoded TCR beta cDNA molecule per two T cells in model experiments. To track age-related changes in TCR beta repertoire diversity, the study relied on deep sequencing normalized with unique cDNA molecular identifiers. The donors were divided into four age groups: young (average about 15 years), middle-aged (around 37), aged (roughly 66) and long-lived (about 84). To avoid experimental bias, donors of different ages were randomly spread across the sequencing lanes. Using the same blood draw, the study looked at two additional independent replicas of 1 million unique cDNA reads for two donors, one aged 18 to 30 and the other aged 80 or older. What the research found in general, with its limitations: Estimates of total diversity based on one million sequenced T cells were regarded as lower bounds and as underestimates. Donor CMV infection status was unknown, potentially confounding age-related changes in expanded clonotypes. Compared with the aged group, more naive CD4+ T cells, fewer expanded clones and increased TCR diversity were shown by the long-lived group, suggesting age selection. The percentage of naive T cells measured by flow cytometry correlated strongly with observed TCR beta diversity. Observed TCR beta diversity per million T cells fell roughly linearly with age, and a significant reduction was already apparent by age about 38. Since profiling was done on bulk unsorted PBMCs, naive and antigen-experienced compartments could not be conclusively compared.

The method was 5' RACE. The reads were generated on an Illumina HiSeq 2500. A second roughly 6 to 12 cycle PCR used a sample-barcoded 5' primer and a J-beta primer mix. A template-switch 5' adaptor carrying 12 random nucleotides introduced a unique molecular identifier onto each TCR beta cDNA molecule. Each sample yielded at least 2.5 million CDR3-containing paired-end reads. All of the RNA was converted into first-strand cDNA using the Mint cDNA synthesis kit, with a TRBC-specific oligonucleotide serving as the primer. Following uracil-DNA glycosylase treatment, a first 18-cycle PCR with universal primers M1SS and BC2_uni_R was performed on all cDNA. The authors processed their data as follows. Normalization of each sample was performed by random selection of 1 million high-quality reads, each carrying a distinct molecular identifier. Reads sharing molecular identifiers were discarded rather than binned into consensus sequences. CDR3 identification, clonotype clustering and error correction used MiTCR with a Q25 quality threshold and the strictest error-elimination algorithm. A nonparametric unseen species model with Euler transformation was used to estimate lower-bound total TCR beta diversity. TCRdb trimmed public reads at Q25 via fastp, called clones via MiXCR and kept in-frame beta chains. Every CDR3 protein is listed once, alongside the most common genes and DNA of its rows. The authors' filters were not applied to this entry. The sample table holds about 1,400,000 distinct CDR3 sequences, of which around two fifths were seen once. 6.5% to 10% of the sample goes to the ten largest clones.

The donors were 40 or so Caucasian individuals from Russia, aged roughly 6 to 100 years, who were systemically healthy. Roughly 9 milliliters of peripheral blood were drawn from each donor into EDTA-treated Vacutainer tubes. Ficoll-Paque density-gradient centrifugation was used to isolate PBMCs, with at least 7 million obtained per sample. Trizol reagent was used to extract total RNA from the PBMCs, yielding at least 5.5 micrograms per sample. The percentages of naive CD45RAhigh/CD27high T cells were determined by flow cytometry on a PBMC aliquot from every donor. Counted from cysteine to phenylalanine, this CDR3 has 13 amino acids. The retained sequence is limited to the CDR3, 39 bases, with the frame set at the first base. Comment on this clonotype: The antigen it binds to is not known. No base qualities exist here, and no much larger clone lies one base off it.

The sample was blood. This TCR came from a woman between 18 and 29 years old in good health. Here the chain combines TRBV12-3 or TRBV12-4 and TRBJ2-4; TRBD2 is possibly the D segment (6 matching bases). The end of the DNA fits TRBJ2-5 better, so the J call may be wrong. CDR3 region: CASRPASVKTQYF. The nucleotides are TGTGCCAGCAGGCCCGCTAGCGTGAAGACCCAGTACTTC.